This TCR beta chain is from a study of blood T cell repertoires in COVID-19. Study overall: Collection of acute and convalescent COVID-19 samples took place in the United States, Italy and Spain.

This table comes from immunoSEQ multiplex PCR, and its TCRdb copy is limited to in-frame clones, with some not included. The sample includes 20,000 to 30,000 clones, 86% of them seen just once. The sample taken for sequencing was peripheral blood. The receptor was derived from a human donor with active COVID-19. The donor label of this sample is uncertain.

Here the CDR3 reads CASSLDGDRVWRYGYTF. DNA of the CDR3: TGCGCCAGCAGCCTCGACGGGGACAGGGTATGGCGATATGGCTACACCTTC. This chain uses TRBV4-1 with TRBJ1-2; the match to TRBD1 covers 9 bases. The V gene's germline CDR1 is MGHRA and CDR2 YSYEKL. Trimming cost V 4 bases and J 5 bases; bases outside gene matches: 14. The CDR3 is 17 residues long.